These 26 T cell receptor beta chains were sequenced from one sample in a study of CD8+ T cells in alopecia areata. RNA was isolated and reverse transcribed to cDNA, the sequencing template. Sequenced by immunoSEQ multiplex PCR; TCRdb stores in-frame clones only, minus some. This table holds hundreds of thousands of clones, over 60% found once. The sample's treatment: oral pan-JAK inhibitor, 5-10 mg twice daily. Sequencing was performed on CD4+ T cells sorted from blood, taken at approximately week 44, from a patient treated with tofacitinib. These TCRs come from a human donor with alopecia areata.

The CDR3 here is CASSPEGWVAGANVLTF. The CDR3 nucleotides read TGTGCCAGCAGCCCCGAAGGGTGGGTCGCTGGGGCCAACGTCCTGACTTTC. The chain couples TRBV7-2 to TRBJ2-6; D gene ambiguous. Germline V gene data show CDR1 as SGHTA and CDR2 as FQGNSA. The CDR3 covers 17 residues. Trimming left V 5 bases short and J 2 bases short, with 16 bases between.

The chain couples TRBV5-1 to TRBJ2-6; tentative D call: TRBD1 (5 bases). V shed 3 bases and J shed 0 bases, with 7 bases lying between them. This CDR3 has 15 amino acids. In germline, CDR1 is SGHRS, CDR2 YFSETQ. This CDR3 is CASSSQGSGANVLTF. As DNA, the CDR3 is TGCGCCAGCAGCTCGCAGGGCTCTGGGGCCAACGTCCTGACTTTC.

V and J are TRBV7-2 and TRBJ1-2; 8 bases are a match to TRBD1. Germline V CDR1 and CDR2: SGHTA, FQGNSA. The CDR3 has 16 amino acids. The ends lost 0 bases at V and 8 bases at J; junction bases unmatched: 11. CDR3 residues: CASSLAQGQGPGGYTF. The CDR3 coding sequence is TGTGCCAGCAGCTTAGCGCAAGGACAGGGACCGGGGGGCTACACCTTC.

The chain is built from TRBV29-1 and TRBJ2-3; D is unresolved. This CDR3 region has 14 residues. The V end lost 1 base, the J end lost 3 bases, and 11 bases lay between the germline ends. Per the germline V gene, CDR1 is SQVTM and CDR2 is ANQGSEA. The CDR3 region has the DNA TGCAGCGTTGAAGTGGGGAAGGGTACAGATACGCAGTATTTT. Its protein product is CSVEVGKGTDTQYF.

The V gene is TRBV4-1, the J gene TRBJ2-4; no firm D call. V lost 4 bases to trimming and J lost 6 bases, with 19 bases between them. The CDR3 has 16 amino acids. Germline V gene data show CDR1 as MGHRA and CDR2 as YSYEKL. CDR3 sequence (DNA): TGCGCCAGCAGCCCCCAAGTGGTTGTGCTAGGAAACATTCAGTACTTC. It encodes CASSPQVVVLGNIQYF.

This chain connects TRBV7-9 to TRBJ2-4, with TRBD2 as a possible D gene (5 bases). V was clipped by 2 bases and J by 7 bases, with 21 bases between them. Per the germline V gene, CDR1 is SEHNR and CDR2 is FQNEAQ (reference sequence). This CDR3 is built from 17 residues. CDR3 sequence reads: CASSLSAGSSKWNIQYF. DNA of the CDR3: TGTGCCAGCAGCTTATCGGCGGGCTCATCGAAGTGGAACATTCAGTACTTC. Complete variable domain (other parts from reference TRBV7-9 and TRBJ2-4): DTGVSQNPRHKITKRGQNVTFRCDPISEHNRLYWYRQTLGQGPEFLTYFQNEAQLEKSRLLSDRFSAERPKGSFSTLEIQRTEQGDSAMYLCASSLSAGSSKWNIQYFGAGTRLSVL.

The genes are TRBV5-1 and TRBJ2-1, with TRBD1 identical over 11 bases. V was clipped by 4 bases and J by 6 bases; unmatched bases: 9. This CDR3 region has 16 residues. Germline V lookup: CDR1 SGHRS, CDR2 YFSETQ. The CDR3 protein is CASSPQADRGPNEQFF. CDR3 bases: TGCGCCAGCAGCCCCCAGGCGGACAGGGGGCCCAATGAGCAGTTCTTC.

The chain carries TRBV7-2 and TRBJ2-7; TRBD1 matches 10 bases. Germline V gene lookup returns CDR1 SGHTA and CDR2 FQGNSA. This CDR3 region has 15 residues. V lost 5 bases to trimming and J lost 3 bases; unmatched junction nucleotides: 7. The CDR3 region is CASSKGTGALYEQYF. The CDR3 DNA reads as TGTGCCAGCAGCAAAGGGACAGGGGCACTCTACGAGCAGTACTTC.

The genes are TRBV25-1 and TRBJ1-2; TRBD1 might be the D (5 bases). Germline assignment: CDR1 MGHDK and CDR2 SYGVNS. The CDR3 covers 14 residues. Trimming took 2 bases from V and 10 from J, leaving 17 bases between them. The CDR3 loop is CASSEASGARDYTF. The DNA for the CDR3 is TGTGCCAGCAGTGAAGCCTCCGGGGCCAGAGACTACACCTTC.

This clone was seen repeatedly, ten times or more. V and J are TRBV4-1 and TRBJ1-2, with a possible D match to TRBD1 (5 bases). CDR1 MGHRA and CDR2 YSYEKL come from the germline V gene. This CDR3 has 15 residues. The V and J ends lost 0 bases and 3 bases respectively, with 11 bases between them. DNA for the CDR3: TGCGCCAGCAGCCAAGATAGTTCGGGGGACTATGGCTACACCTTC. This gives the protein CASSQDSSGDYGYTF.

J is TRBJ1-2 and V is TRBV27, with 8 bases that match TRBD1. V lost 8 bases, J lost 3 bases, and 8 bases stayed unmatched. Germline V lookup: CDR1 MNHEY, CDR2 SMNVEV (reference sequence). This CDR3 region has 14 residues. CDR3 region: CASWTGSFYYGYTF. For the CDR3, the DNA is TGTGCCAGCTGGACAGGGAGTTTCTACTATGGCTACACCTTC.

V is TRBV29-1 and J is TRBJ2-5; TRBD1 matches at 11 bases. The CDR3 covers 14 residues. Germline CDR1 is SQVTM and CDR2 is ANQGSEA. Unmatched junction bases numbered 11, after V lost 7 bases and J lost 7 bases. CDR3 DNA sequence: TGCAGCGGCGAATCCGGGACAGGGGGAGCGACCCAGTACTTC. This encodes CSGESGTGGATQYF. Combining the CDR3 with reference TRBV29-1 and TRBJ2-5 gives the whole variable domain SAVISQKPSRDICQRGTSLTIQCQVDSQVTMMFWYRQQPGQSLTLIATANQGSEATYESGFVIDKFPISRPNLTFSTLTVSNMSPEDSSIYLCSGESGTGGATQYFGPGTRLLVL.

A single count supports this clone. The chain employs TRBV7-9 and TRBJ2-3; D is undetermined. V was trimmed by 5 bases and J by 5 bases, leaving 5 bases between them. CDR1 and CDR2 from the germline V gene are SEHNR and FQNEAQ (reference sequence). The CDR3 sequence is 11 residues long. Written as DNA, the CDR3 is TGTGCCAGCAGCCCCCAAGATACGCAGTATTTT. Encoded protein: CASSPQDTQYF.

The chain links TRBV7-3 to TRBJ2-2, with D possibly being TRBD1 (6 bases). CDR3 length: 16 amino acids. V lost 5 bases to trimming and J lost 0 bases, with 13 bases between them. Per the germline V gene, CDR1 is SGHTA and CDR2 is FQGTGA. The CDR3 DNA follows: TGTGCCAGCAGCGCACAGGGACGACCGAACACCGGGGAGCTGTTTTTT. Translating gives CASSAQGRPNTGELFF. Complete variable domain (other parts from reference TRBV7-3 and TRBJ2-2): GAGVSQTPSNKVTEKGKYVELRCDPISGHTALYWYRQSLGQGPEFLIYFQGTGAADDSGLPNDRFFAVRPEGSVSTLKIQRTERGDSAVYLCASSAQGRPNTGELFFGEGSRLTVL.

This clone came up a few times. The rearrangement links TRBV5-1 to TRBJ1-5, with D perhaps TRBD1 (5 bases). Trimming shortened V by 3 bases and J by 2 bases, and 9 bases separated the two germline ends. There are 14 residues in the CDR3. Per the germline V gene, CDR1 is SGHRS and CDR2 is YFSETQ. The CDR3 protein is CASSSGEGNQPQHF. Written as DNA, the CDR3 is TGCGCCAGCAGCTCGGGGGAGGGCAATCAGCCCCAGCATTTT.

V usage is TRBV19 and J usage is TRBJ1-2, with no clear D. Trimming took 5 bases from V and 1 from J, leaving 14 bases between them. Germline assignment: CDR1 LNHDA and CDR2 SQIVND (reference sequence). This CDR3 has 15 amino acids. CDR3: CASSSRRTDNYGYTF. The CDR3 DNA reads as TGTGCCAGTAGTTCCCGTAGGACTGATAACTATGGCTACACCTTC.

The genes are TRBV15 and TRBJ2-2; a possible D gene is TRBD2 (6 bases). Germline loops: CDR1 LNHNV, CDR2 YYDKDF (reference sequence). The CDR3 is 16 residues long. V was trimmed by 2 bases and J by 4 bases, leaving 14 bases between them. The CDR3 DNA reads as TGTGCCACCAGCAGAAATCGGCGGGGAGCCACCGGGGAGCTGTTTTTT. Its protein is CATSRNRRGATGELFF. Combining the CDR3 with reference TRBV15 and TRBJ2-2 gives the whole variable domain DAMVIQNPRYQVTQFGKPVTLSCSQTLNHNVMYWYQQKSSQAPKLLFHYYDKDFNNEADTPDNFQSRRPNTSFCFLDIRSPGLGDTAMYLCATSRNRRGATGELFFGEGSRLTVL.

Only a few counts were recorded for this clone. The chain recombines TRBV7-7 with TRBJ2-1, with D unclear. Germline V gene lookup returns CDR1 SSHAT and CDR2 FNYEAQ (reference sequence). Between the trimmed V and J ends, which lost 1 base and 9 bases, there was a span of 16 bases. CDR3 size: 15 residues. The CDR3 DNA is TGTGCCAGCAGCTTAGACCGGGTCCCCACGAGTGAGCAGTTCTTC. It is translated as CASSLDRVPTSEQFF.

This clone came up a few times. The V and J genes are TRBV13 and TRBJ1-2, with TRBD1 matching 7 bases. The V segment lost 5 bases and the J segment 8 bases; nucleotides outside the gene matches: 11. Germline CDR1 reads PRHDT; CDR2 reads FYEKMQ (reference sequence). The CDR3 has 14 residues. CDR3 protein: CASSRTGGLGGYTF. DNA of the CDR3: TGTGCCAGCAGCCGGACAGGCGGGCTGGGCGGCTACACCTTC.

There are a few counts of this clone. J is TRBJ1-5 and V is TRBV29-1, with TRBD1 identical over 9 bases. The germline gives CDR1 SQVTM, CDR2 ANQGSEA. This CDR3 has 12 residues. After removal of 4 bases from V and 7 bases from J, the junction contained 2 bases not matched to a gene. The CDR3 sequence: CSVVDRGQPQHF. The CDR3, as DNA: TGCAGCGTTGTGGACAGGGGACAGCCCCAGCATTTT. Together with reference TRBV29-1 and TRBJ1-5, the CDR3 gives the full variable domain: SAVISQKPSRDICQRGTSLTIQCQVDSQVTMMFWYRQQPGQSLTLIATANQGSEATYESGFVIDKFPISRPNLTFSTLTVSNMSPEDSSIYLCSVVDRGQPQHFGDGTRLSIL.

This sequence joins TRBV5-1 and TRBJ2-1; 7 bases line up with TRBD2. After removal of 3 bases from V and 5 bases from J, the junction contained 11 bases not matched to a gene. The CDR3 is 16 amino acids. Germline values: CDR1 SGHRS, CDR2 YFSETQ. In DNA form, the CDR3 reads TGCGCCAGCAGCTCGATTAGCGGGCCTTTCGACAATGAGCAGTTCTTC. Its translation is CASSSISGPFDNEQFF.

The genes are TRBV7-2 and TRBJ1-5, with D possibly matching TRBD1 (5 bases). Deletions cut 5 bases from V and 4 bases from J, with 12 bases between. Germline V gives CDR1 SGHTA, CDR2 FQGNSA. This CDR3 has 14 amino acids. The CDR3 region is CASSPYGANQPQHF. CDR3 nucleotide sequence: TGTGCCAGCAGCCCGTACGGGGCGAATCAGCCCCAGCATTTT.

CDR3 sequence: CASSLGLQPQHF. CDR3 nucleotides: TGCGCCAGCAGCTTGGGGTTGCAGCCCCAGCATTTT. The chain uses TRBV10-2 and TRBJ1-5; D is unresolved. Between the trimmed V and J ends, which lost 6 bases and 7 bases, there was a span of 10 bases. Germline V gene data show CDR1 as WSHSY and CDR2 as SAAADI. The length of the CDR3 is 12 residues.

About this clone: The sample carries other DNA sequences with the same CDR3. J is TRBJ2-3 and V is TRBV5-1; D gene ambiguous. CDR1 SGHRS and CDR2 YFSETQ come from the germline V gene. The CDR3 runs to 15 residues. Trimming removed 4 bases from V and 1 base from J, with 13 bases in between. CDR3 residues: CASSLRSLGTDTQYF. Written as DNA, the CDR3 is TGCGCCAGCAGCCTCAGGAGTTTGGGCACAGATACGCAGTATTTT.

V gene TRBV29-1 combines with J gene TRBJ1-2; D remains ambiguous. Trimming removed 3 bases from V and 1 base from J, with 6 bases in between. CDR1 is SQVTM, CDR2 ANQGSEA, per germline. This CDR3 comprises 12 residues. The CDR3 bases are TGCAGCGTTGACCAGATTAACTATGGCTACACCTTC. It encodes CSVDQINYGYTF.

This clone was recorded once. The chain uses TRBV2 and TRBJ1-1; D is unclear. CDR1 and CDR2 from the germline V gene are SNHLY and FYNNEI. The length of the CDR3 is 13 residues. Trimming pared 7 bases from V and 1 base from J, leaving 10 bases between. In nucleotides, the CDR3 is TGTGCCAGCAACCTCGTCAGGAACACTGAAGCTTTCTTT. Residues: CASNLVRNTEAFF.